What follows is one T cell receptor beta chain and its context. Its antigen remains unknown. These data are taken from a study of beta chain features in type 1 diabetes. Study information: Researchers looked at some 99 million sorted cells across all samples. General study points: Moderate yet significant TCRB CDR3 shortening was seen in Type 1 diabetes patients in all four CD4+ subsets.

The investigators reverse transcribed all of the isolated RNA, so they sequenced expressed TCRB transcripts. For naive, central memory and regulatory T cell samples, reads averaged roughly 3.5 million. Assay used: immunoSEQ multiplex PCR; TCRdb lists only in-frame clones, some missing. Altogether approximately 250,000 clones are present, roughly 10% being singletons, with the ten largest covering about 0.018%. Donors underwent one heparinised blood draw, roughly 110 mL on average. Sorting based on CD45RO/CCR7/CD25/CD127/CD95/CD27 separated CD4+ naive, central memory, regulatory and stem cell-like memory cells. Sample: naive CD4+ T cells from blood. The clonotype was recovered from a man aged 25 to 40 with type 1 diabetes.

The CDR3 DNA follows: TGTGCCAGCAGCTTACTAACGATCCAGAACACTGAAGCTTTCTTT. It translates to CASSLLTIQNTEAFF. The chain combines TRBV7-2 with TRBJ1-1; D unclear. The ends were cut back, 2 bases at V and 1 base at J, with 11 bases in the middle. CDR3 length: 15 residues. Germline V gene data show CDR1 as SGHTA and CDR2 as FQGNSA.